Listed below are T cell receptor beta chains from one sample, sequenced in a study of regulatory T cells in long-lasting Graves disease. Each CDR3 protein is one row after TCRdb ran MiXCR on the multiplex PCR reads. The sample contains hundreds of thousands of distinct CDR3 sequences, approximately 15% of which appear only once. These data were likewise used in another study, on T cells in Graves' hyperthyroidism and ophthalmopathy.

The input for sequencing was peripheral blood mononuclear cells (PBMCs), taken at new diagnosis, from a patient treated with antithyroid drugs. The receptor set was obtained from a man aged 40-50 years with Graves disease. CDR3s include the opening cysteine and the closing phenylalanine or tryptophan. A D gene is named only where the DNA matches it firmly. Rows give clone size only sometimes, using once, few, many, or a class for an expanded clone.

j_call	d_call	v_call	clone_size	cdr3_nt	cdr3_aa
TRBJ1-4	-	TRBV7-9	many	TGTGCCAGCAGCCCCCGAATCGACGGCACTATTAATGAAAAACTGTTTTTT	CASSPRIDGTINEKLFF
TRBJ2-5	-	TRBV7-9	-	TGTGCCAGCAGCTTTTGGGAGGAGACCCAGTACTTC	CASSFWEETQYF
TRBJ1-4	TRBD1	TRBV9	few	TGTGCCAGCAGCGTAAAAGGACAGGCGGCTAATGAAAAACTGTTTTTT	CASSVKGQAANEKLFF
TRBJ2-7	-	TRBV18	-	TGTGCCAGCTCAGCGCCCGGAACCATTGAGCAGTACTTC	CASSAPGTIEQYF
TRBJ2-3	-	TRBV28	few	TGTGTCAGCACCGGGCCCCACACAGATACGCAGTATTTT	CVSTGPHTDTQYF
TRBJ2-1	TRBD2	TRBV6-2/TRBV6-3	few	TGTGCCAGCAACCTAGCGGGCCTAATATACAATGAGCAGTTCTTC	CASNLAGLIYNEQFF
TRBJ2-7	-	TRBV5-1	many	TGCGCCAGCAGCTTTTCTTGGGAAACGAACGAGCAGTACTTC	CASSFSWETNEQYF
TRBJ1-5	-	TRBV16	many	TGTGCCAGCAGCCCACGCAGTAGCAATCAGCCCCAGCATTTT	CASSPRSSNQPQHF
TRBJ2-1	TRBD2	TRBV7-9	few	TGTGCCAGCAGCTCCCCGCGGGGGGCGGCCTACAATGAGCAGTTCTTC	CASSSPRGAAYNEQFF
TRBJ2-5	TRBD1	TRBV18	many	TGTGCCAGCTCACAACAGACAGGGTTTCAAGAGACCCAGTACTTC	CASSQQTGFQETQYF
TRBJ2-1	TRBD1	TRBV7-9	few	TGTGCCAGCAGCCCCAGGGGGCCCTCCTACAATGAGCAGTTCTTC	CASSPRGPSYNEQFF
TRBJ2-7	-	TRBV18	-	TGTGCCAGCTCACCAAGGGATTTCATGCCCAACGAGCAGTACTTC	CASSPRDFMPNEQYF
TRBJ2-3	TRBD2	TRBV2	many	TGTGCCAGCACTTCAAATATAGCGGGGGGGGCCGTAGATACGCAGTATTTT	CASTSNIAGGAVDTQYF
TRBJ2-3	-	TRBV18	many	TGTGCCAGCTCACCAAAGGGGAGCTCATTCACAGATACGCAGTATTTT	CASSPKGSSFTDTQYF
TRBJ1-4	-	TRBV28	many	TGTGCCAGCAGCCCGGGACAAATGCGGGAAAAACTGTTTTTT	CASSPGQMREKLFF
TRBJ2-2	-	TRBV6-2/TRBV6-3	-	TGTGCCAGCAGTTTCGAACTACACCATAGAAACACCGGGGAGCTGTTTTTT	CASSFELHHRNTGELFF
TRBJ2-2	TRBD2	TRBV6-5	few	TGTGCCAGCAGTTACTCGCGACTAGCCTTCGGGGAGCTGTTTTTT	CASSYSRLAFGELFF
TRBJ2-5	-	TRBV28	-	TGTGCCAGCAGTTTATTGACGGGGAGAGAGACCCAGTACTTC	CASSLLTGRETQYF
TRBJ2-5	-	TRBV29-1	many	TGCAGCGTTGAAAGGGAGACCCAGTACTTC	CSVERETQYF
TRBJ1-6	-	TRBV28	many	TGTGCCAGCAGTCCCCCGGGATCACCCCTCCACTTT	CASSPPGSPLHF
TRBJ2-1	-	TRBV30	medium-sized	TGTGCCTGGAGTGGTCGGACTATACAGTTCTTC	CAWSGRTIQFF
TRBJ2-5	-	TRBV9	few	TGTGCCAGCAGCGTTGCCGGGACGAAACAAGAGACCCAGTACTTC	CASSVAGTKQETQYF
TRBJ1-5	-	TRBV28	few	TGTGCCAGCAGTTTTTCCCTCTTTCGACAGGTCGGGATGCCCCAGCATTTT	CASSFSLFRQVGMPQHF
TRBJ2-4	TRBD2	TRBV27	few	TGTGCCAGCAGTTTAGGCCCCCGACTAGCGGGGGGGGCCAAAAACATTCAGTACTTC	CASSLGPRLAGGAKNIQYF
TRBJ2-7	TRBD2	TRBV7-9	few	TGTGCCGCCTCGAAACTAGCGACCTACGAGCAGTACTTC	CAASKLATYEQYF
TRBJ2-5	TRBD1	TRBV19	few	TGTGCCAGTAGTATAGTAACAGGGGGCGAAACGGCCCAGTACTTC	CASSIVTGGETAQYF
TRBJ1-2	-	TRBV6-9	-	TGTGCCAGCAGTTTAATGGGGGCGACCGTTTTTAACTATGGCTACACCTTC	CASSLMGATVFNYGYTF
TRBJ2-6	-	TRBV5-1	many	TGCGCCAGCAGCTTGGGAGAGAGGTTGTCGGGGGCCAACGTCCTGACTTTC	CASSLGERLSGANVLTF
TRBJ2-2	TRBD1	TRBV6-9	-	TGTGCCAGCAGTTACACTTTCCGGGACAGGGGCGCGAACACCGGGGAGCTGTTTTTT	CASSYTFRDRGANTGELFF
TRBJ1-4	-	TRBV4-3	-	TGCGCCAGCAGCCCTCGACAGGAGACTAATGAAAAACTGTTTTTT	CASSPRQETNEKLFF
TRBJ1-5	-	TRBV5-1	many	TGCGCCAGCAGGGAAAATAGCAATCAGCCCCAGCATTTT	CASRENSNQPQHF
TRBJ1-5	-	TRBV12-3/TRBV12-4	-	TGTGCCAGCAGCTCCCGAGGGTTAACAGGGATTCAGCCCCAGCATTTT	CASSSRGLTGIQPQHF
TRBJ1-2	-	TRBV6-1	many	TGTGCCAGCAGTGAGGGGGAGAACTATGGCTACACCTTC	CASSEGENYGYTF
TRBJ1-5	TRBD1	TRBV2	-	TGTGCCACCTCGGCAGGGGGAGGCAATCAGCCCCAGCATTTT	CATSAGGGNQPQHF
TRBJ2-2	TRBD1	TRBV11-2	many	TGTGCCAGCAGCTTCACCAGGGGGCGAGGCACCGGGGAGCTGTTTTTT	CASSFTRGRGTGELFF